The 12 T cell receptor beta chains below were found in one sample sequenced in a study of regulatory T cells in long-lasting Graves disease. The time point is: newly diagnosed GD, antithyroid drugs for less than 3 months. RNA isolated from PBMCs was used to make the TCR library. Relying on iRepertoire HTBI primers and Arm-PCR of CDR3 regions, the team built TCR beta libraries. A single record per CDR3 protein comes from TCRdb applying MiXCR to the multiplex PCR reads. Counted here are some 330,000 distinct CDR3 sequences, 10% to 15% occurring once; the ten biggest clones make up around 18%. These data are also associated with another study on T cells in Graves' hyperthyroidism and ophthalmopathy.

The source was peripheral blood mononuclear cells (PBMCs), collected at new diagnosis, from a patient treated with antithyroid drugs. These receptors were taken from a woman under 30 with Graves disease.

The chain employs TRBV4-3 and TRBJ1-1; weak D call: TRBD1 (5 bases). Trimming pared 3 bases from V and 0 bases from J, leaving 14 bases between. The CDR3 spans 16 residues. The V gene's germline CDR1 is LGHNA and CDR2 YSLEER. CDR3 in amino acids: CASSQEVGGMNTEAFF. The CDR3 DNA reads as TGCGCCAGCAGCCAGGAAGTCGGGGGAATGAACACTGAAGCTTTCTTT.

The gene calls are TRBV4-2 and TRBJ2-2, with D possibly called TRBD1 or TRBD2 (5 bases each). V dropped 0 bases and J dropped 1 base, with 24 bases sitting between them. The CDR3 is made up of 21 amino acids. Germline CDR1 reads LGHNA; CDR2 reads YNFKEQ. CDR3 protein: CASSQDVVRRTISQNTGELFF. The CDR3 nucleotides are TGTGCCAGCAGCCAAGATGTGGTTAGGAGGACAATTTCCCAGAACACCGGGGAGCTGTTTTTT.

This clonotype was picked up many times. This chain connects TRBV12-3 or TRBV12-4 to TRBJ2-1; 13 bases match TRBD2. This CDR3 is built from 18 residues. J was trimmed by 10 bases and V by 6 bases; bases with no gene match: 18. The CDR3 region is CASSLGTSGTLPREEQFF. Written as DNA, the CDR3 is TGTGCCAGCAGCCTCGGGACTAGCGGGACCCTTCCTAGGGAGGAGCAGTTCTTC.

In this sample, this clonotype turned up many times. The chain joins TRBV29-1 to TRBJ1-1; D gene ambiguous. Between the trimmed V and J ends, which lost 3 bases and 10 bases, there was a span of 21 bases. This CDR3 has 14 residues. Germline V gene sequence: CDR1 SQVTM, CDR2 ANQGSEA. CDR3 DNA: TGCAGCGTTGACCCAATAGAGGGTTTTGGCAGAGCTTTCTTT. Its protein product is CSVDPIEGFGRAFF.

This clonotype was seen repeatedly, ten times or more. J is TRBJ1-1 and V is TRBV6-5, with 11 nucleotides matching TRBD1. Germline V gene lookup returns CDR1 MNHEY and CDR2 SVGAGI. The trim removed 2 bases at V and 1 base at J, leaving 9 bases unmatched. This CDR3 is built from 18 residues. Written as DNA, the CDR3 is TGTGCCAGCAGTTACCCGCGGACAGGGGGCGCGGGGAACACTGAAGCTTTCTTT. Translation gives CASSYPRTGGAGNTEAFF.

This clonotype was counted only a few times. The V and J genes are TRBV27 and TRBJ1-2; D ambiguous. CDR1 is MNHEY, CDR2 SMNVEV, per germline (reference sequence). This CDR3 is built from 16 residues. V dropped 5 bases and J dropped 2 bases, with 18 bases sitting between them. CDR3 in amino acids: CASSLGRPEMNYGYTF. CDR3 in DNA: TGTGCCAGCAGTCTGGGAAGACCCGAAATGAACTATGGCTACACCTTC.

In this sample, this clonotype turned up many times. The chain recombines TRBV9 with TRBJ1-2, with 11 bases that match TRBD1. CDR3 length: 14 amino acids. Germline trimming cut 3 bases from V and 6 bases from J; bases unmatched to any gene: 4. Looked up from germline, CDR1 is SGDLS and CDR2 is YYNGEE. CDR3: CASSGPGQGDGYTF. CDR3 in DNA: TGTGCCAGCAGCGGACCGGGACAGGGGGATGGCTACACCTTC.

This clonotype was seen repeatedly, ten times or more. The chain uses TRBV2 and TRBJ1-4, with 8 bases fitting TRBD1. Germline assignment: CDR1 SNHLY and CDR2 FYNNEI. The CDR3 is 14 amino acids. V lost 7 bases to trimming and J lost 8 bases; unmatched junction nucleotides: 9. CDR3 sequence reads: CASILDRESEKLFF. The CDR3 nucleotides read TGTGCCAGCATCCTGGACAGGGAAAGCGAAAAACTGTTTTTT.

As regards this clonotype: Possible read error: a much larger clone is one base away. This sequence joins TRBV5-1 and TRBJ2-7; D gene ambiguous. The CDR3 contains 14 residues. Germline V gene sequence: CDR1 SGHRS, CDR2 YFSETQ. The V gene lost 0 bases and the J gene lost 7 bases, with 14 bases spanning the gap. CDR3 sequence (DNA): TGCGCCAGCAGCTTGGCCCCACCTAACAATGAGCAGTACTTC. As protein: CASSLAPPNNEQYF. Full variable domain (missing parts from reference TRBV5-1 and TRBJ2-7): KAGVTQTPRYLIKTRGQQVTLSCSPISGHRSVSWYQQTPGQGLQFLFEYFSETQRNKGNFPGRFSGRQFSNSRSEMNVSTLELGDSALYLCASSLAPPNNEQYFGPGTRLTVT.

The sample holds many counts of this clonotype. V gene TRBV11-1 combines with J gene TRBJ1-1; D may be TRBD1 (5 bases). The CDR3 consists of 13 residues. Germline V gene lookup returns CDR1 SGHAT and CDR2 FQDESV (reference sequence). Trimming took off 8 bases at V and 0 bases at J, with 10 bases between the two ends. The CDR3 loop reads CASVGVVNTEAFF. CDR3 in DNA: TGTGCCAGCGTGGGGGTCGTGAACACTGAAGCTTTCTTT. The variable domain in full, with the rest retrieved from reference TRBV11-1 and TRBJ1-1, is EAEVAQSPRYKITEKSQAVAFWCDPISGHATLYWYRQILGQGPELLVQFQDESVVDDSQLPKDRFSAERLKGVDSTLKIQPAELGDSAMYLCASVGVVNTEAFFGQGTRLTVV.

This clonotype has ten or more counts. The rearrangement uses TRBV24-1 and TRBJ1-5, with 11 bases aligning to TRBD1. Germline loops: CDR1 KGHDR, CDR2 SFDVKD. The CDR3 totals 17 residues. Trimming at V came to 2 bases and at J to 5 bases, leaving 7 bases not matched to a gene. DNA of the CDR3: TGTGCCACCAGTGATTACAGGACAGGGGGCCGCGATCAGCCCCAGCATTTT. Translation gives CATSDYRTGGRDQPQHF.

This clonotype appeared many times. V gene TRBV10-3 combines with J gene TRBJ2-7; D is undetermined. Trimming stripped 4 bases from V and 2 bases from J, with 18 bases between. The CDR3 consists of 16 residues. In germline, CDR1 is ENHRY, CDR2 SYGVKD. DNA of the CDR3: TGTGCCATCAGTGGTTCGGGCCTAACAACGCCCTACGAGCAGTACTTC. This codes for CAISGSGLTTPYEQYF.